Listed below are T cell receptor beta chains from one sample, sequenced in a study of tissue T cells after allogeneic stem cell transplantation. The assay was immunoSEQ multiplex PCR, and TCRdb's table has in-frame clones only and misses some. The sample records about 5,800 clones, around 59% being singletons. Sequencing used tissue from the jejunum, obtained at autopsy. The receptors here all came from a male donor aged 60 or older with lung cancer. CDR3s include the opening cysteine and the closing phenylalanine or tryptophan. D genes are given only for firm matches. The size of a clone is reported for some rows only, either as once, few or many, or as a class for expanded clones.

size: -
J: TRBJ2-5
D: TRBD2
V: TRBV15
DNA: TGTGCCACCAGCTTTAGCGGGGGGGCGGTAGAAGAGACCCAGTACTTC
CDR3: CATSFSGGAVEETQYF

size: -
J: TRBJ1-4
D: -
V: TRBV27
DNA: TGTGCCAGCAGTTTACAGGGTGCGGGTGAAAAACTGTTTTTT
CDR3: CASSLQGAGEKLFF

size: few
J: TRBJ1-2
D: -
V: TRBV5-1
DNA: TGCGCCAGCAGCTTGTTGATCCCCAGGGACGGCTACACCTTC
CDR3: CASSLLIPRDGYTF

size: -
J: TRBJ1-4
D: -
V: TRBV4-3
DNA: TGCGCCAGCAGCCAAGAAGGAGGTGCGGGAAAACTGTTTTTT
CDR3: CASSQEGGAGKLFF

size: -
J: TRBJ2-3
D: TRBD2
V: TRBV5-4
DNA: TGTGCCAGCAGCGGTAGCGGGGTGAGCACAGATACGCAGTATTTT
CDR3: CASSGSGVSTDTQYF

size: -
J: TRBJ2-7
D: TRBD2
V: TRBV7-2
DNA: TGTGCCAGCAGCTTAGGACTCGCGGGGGGCGAGCAGTACTTC
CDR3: CASSLGLAGGEQYF

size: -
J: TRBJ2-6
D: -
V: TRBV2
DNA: TGTGCCAGCAAGGGGGGCGCAGGGGCTGGGGCCAACGTCCTGACTTTC
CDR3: CASKGGAGAGANVLTF

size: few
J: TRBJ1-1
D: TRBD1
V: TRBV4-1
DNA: TGCGCCAGCAGTCGGACAGGGCGCGCTTCTGGAGCTTTCTTT
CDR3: CASSRTGRASGAFF

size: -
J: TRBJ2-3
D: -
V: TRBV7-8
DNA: TGTGCCAGCAGCTTAGGTAGGGTAGGAGATACGCAGTATTTT
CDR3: CASSLGRVGDTQYF

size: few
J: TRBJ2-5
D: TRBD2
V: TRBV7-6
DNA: TGTGCCAGCAGCCCCAGCCGGGGGGAGGGAGAGACCCAGTACTTC
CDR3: CASSPSRGEGETQYF

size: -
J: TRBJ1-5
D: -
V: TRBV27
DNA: TGTGCCAGCAGTACAGGGAAATATAGCAATCAGCCCCAGCATTTT
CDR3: CASSTGKYSNQPQHF

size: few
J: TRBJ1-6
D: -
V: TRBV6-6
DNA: TGTGCCAGCAGTTGGCCGACAGGAGTTTATAATTCACCCCTCCACTTT
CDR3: CASSWPTGVYNSPLHF

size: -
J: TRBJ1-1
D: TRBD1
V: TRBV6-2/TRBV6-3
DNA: TGTGCCAGCAGTTGGGGGACAGGGGGGAACACTGAAGCTTTCTTT
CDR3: CASSWGTGGNTEAFF

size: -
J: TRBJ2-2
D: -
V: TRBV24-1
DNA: TGTGCCACCAGTGAGTACAGGGAAGCGAACACCGGGGAGCTGTTTTTT
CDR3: CATSEYREANTGELFF

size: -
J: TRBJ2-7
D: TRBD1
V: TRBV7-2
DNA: TGTGCCAGCTCCGGACAGGGACCCTACGAGCAGTACTTC
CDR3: CASSGQGPYEQYF

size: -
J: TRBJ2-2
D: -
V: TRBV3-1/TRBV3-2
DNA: TGTGCCAGCAGCCAAGATCAAGGCGGAGGAACTGGCGGGGAGCTGTTTTTT
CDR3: CASSQDQGGGTGGELFF

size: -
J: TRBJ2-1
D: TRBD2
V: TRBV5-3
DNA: TGTGCCAGAAGCTTCCCGGGACTAGCGAACAATGAGCAGTTCTTC
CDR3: CARSFPGLANNEQFF

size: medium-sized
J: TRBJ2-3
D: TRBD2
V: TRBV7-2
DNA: TGTGCCAGCAGCCTACGGACTAGCGGGAGCTTTGTTAGCACAGATACGCAGTATTTT
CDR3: CASSLRTSGSFVSTDTQYF

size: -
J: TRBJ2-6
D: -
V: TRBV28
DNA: TGTGCCAGCAGCCCCCCCCTCAGGGGTTCACCATTTGCTGGGGCCAACGTCCTGACTTTC
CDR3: CASSPPLRGSPFAGANVLTF

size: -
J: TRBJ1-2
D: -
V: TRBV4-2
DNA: TGTGCCAGCAGCCAAGTGGGGACGGAGGGCTACACCTTC
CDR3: CASSQVGTEGYTF

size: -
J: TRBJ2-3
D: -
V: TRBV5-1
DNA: TGCGCCAGCAGCGTAGGGGGTACTAGCACAGATACGCAGTATTTT
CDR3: CASSVGGTSTDTQYF

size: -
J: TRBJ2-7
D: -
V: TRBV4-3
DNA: TGCGCCAGCAGCCAAGAGGCGGCGGGGCGGGACGAGCAGTACTTC
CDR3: CASSQEAAGRDEQYF

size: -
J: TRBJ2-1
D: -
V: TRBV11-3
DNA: TGTGCCAGCAGCTTAGATGGGGCGCTCCAGGGTGAGCAGTTCTTC
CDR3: CASSLDGALQGEQFF

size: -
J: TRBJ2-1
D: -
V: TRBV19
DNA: TGTGCCAGTAGTCCCAACAGAAATGAGCAGTTCTTC
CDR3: CASSPNRNEQFF

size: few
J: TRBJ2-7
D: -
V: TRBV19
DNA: TGTGCCAGTAGTGACGCCGACTGGGGGACATCCTACGAGCAGTACTTC
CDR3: CASSDADWGTSYEQYF

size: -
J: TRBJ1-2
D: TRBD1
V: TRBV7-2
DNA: TGTGCCAGCAGCTTAGACACAGGGGGAATTCGTGGCTACACCTTC
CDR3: CASSLDTGGIRGYTF

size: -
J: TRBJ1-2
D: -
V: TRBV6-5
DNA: TGTGCCAGCAGTTCGTCGTGGGGGTCCTTAGGGGGCTACACCTTC
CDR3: CASSSSWGSLGGYTF

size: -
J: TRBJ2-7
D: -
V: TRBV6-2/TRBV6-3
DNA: TGTGCCAGCAGTCGGGACCCCTACTCCTACGAGCAGTACTTC
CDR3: CASSRDPYSYEQYF

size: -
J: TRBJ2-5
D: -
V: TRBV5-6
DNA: TGTGCCAGCAGCGCACGGGAGACCCAGTACTTC
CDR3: CASSARETQYF

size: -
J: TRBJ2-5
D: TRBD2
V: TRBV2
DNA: TGTGCCAGCAGTAACGCACTAGCGGGTGGGGAGACCCAGTACTTC
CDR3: CASSNALAGGETQYF

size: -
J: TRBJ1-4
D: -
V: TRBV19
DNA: TGTGCCAGTAGTATTGAACGGGGTGAAAAACTGTTTTTT
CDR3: CASSIERGEKLFF

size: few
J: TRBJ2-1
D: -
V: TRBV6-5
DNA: TGTGCCAGCAGCCACGGACTCTTGGCTGAGCAGTTCTTC
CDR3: CASSHGLLAEQFF

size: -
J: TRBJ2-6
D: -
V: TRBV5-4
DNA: TGTGCCAGCAGCTTGAGCGGTACGCCCAACGTCCTGACTTTC
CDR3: CASSLSGTPNVLTF

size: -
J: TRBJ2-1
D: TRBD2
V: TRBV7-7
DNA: TGTGCTAGCAGCTCTAGCGGGGGGTCCTACAATGAGCAGTTCTTC
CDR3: CASSSSGGSYNEQFF

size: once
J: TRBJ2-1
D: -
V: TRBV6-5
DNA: TGTGCCAGCAGTTATATTCTCGATATCAAGAATGAGCAGTTCTTC
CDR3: CASSYILDIKNEQFF

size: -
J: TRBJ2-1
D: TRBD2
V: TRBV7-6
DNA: TGTGCCAGCAGCTTACACTTGCGGGGGGAACATCGCTCCTACAATGAGCAGTTCTTC
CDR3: CASSLHLRGEHRSYNEQFF

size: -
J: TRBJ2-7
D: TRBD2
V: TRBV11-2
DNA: TGTGCCAGCAGCTTAGCACTAGCGGGAGTCCACGAGCAGTACTTC
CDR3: CASSLALAGVHEQYF